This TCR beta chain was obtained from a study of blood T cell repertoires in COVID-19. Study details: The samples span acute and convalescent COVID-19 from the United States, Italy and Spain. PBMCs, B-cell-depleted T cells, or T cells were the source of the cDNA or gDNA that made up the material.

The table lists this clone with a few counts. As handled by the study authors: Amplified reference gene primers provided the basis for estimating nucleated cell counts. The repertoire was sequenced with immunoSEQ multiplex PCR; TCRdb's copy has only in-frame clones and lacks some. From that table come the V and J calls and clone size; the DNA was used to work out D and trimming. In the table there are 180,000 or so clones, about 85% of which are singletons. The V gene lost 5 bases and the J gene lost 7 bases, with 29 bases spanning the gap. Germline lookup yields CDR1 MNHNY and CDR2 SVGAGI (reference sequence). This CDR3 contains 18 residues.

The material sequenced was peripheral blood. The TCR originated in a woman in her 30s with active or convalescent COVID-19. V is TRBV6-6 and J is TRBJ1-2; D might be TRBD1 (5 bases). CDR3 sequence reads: CASSLIGALDSWGGGYTF. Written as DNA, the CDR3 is TGTGCCAGCAGTCTAATTGGGGCCTTAGACAGTTGGGGAGGTGGCTACACCTTC.